A selection of T cell receptor beta chains follows, all from one sample in a study of T cells in localized non-small cell lung cancer. TCRdb's copy holds only in-frame clones and misses some; the assay was immunoSEQ multiplex PCR. The repertoire consists of about 30,000 clones, with 70% to 90% occurring once and the leading ten covering around 2.9%. Source: peripheral blood, taken before any cancer treatment. The receptors derive from a female donor at least 60 years old with stage I lung adenocarcinoma. Each CDR3 is given with its conserved first and last residue. A D gene is named only where the DNA matches it firmly. Not every row has a clone size; where given, it reads once, few, many or a size class.

-	TRBJ1-2	-	TRBV4-3	15	CASSQLTGRVGGYTF	TGCGCCAGCAGCCAACTTACAGGGCGCGTAGGTGGCTACACCTTC
few	TRBJ1-5	-	TRBV6-1	13	CASSGAANQPQHF	TGTGCCAGCAGTGGGGCCGCAAATCAGCCCCAGCATTTT
-	TRBJ2-7	-	TRBV20-1	11	CSATDPYEQYF	TGCAGTGCCACGGACCCTTACGAGCAGTACTTC
-	TRBJ2-1	TRBD1	TRBV7-3	15	CASSRDRGVWNEQFF	TGTGCCAGCAGCCGAGACAGGGGGGTTTGGAATGAGCAGTTCTTC
-	TRBJ1-1	-	TRBV5-1	14	CASSLGVGNTEAFF	TGCGCCAGCAGCTTAGGGGTCGGGAACACTGAAGCTTTCTTT
-	TRBJ2-5	-	TRBV27	16	CASSFGGGPRVETQYF	TGTGCCAGCAGTTTTGGTGGGGGGCCCCGGGTGGAGACCCAGTACTTC
-	TRBJ2-3	-	TRBV11-2	13	CASRRPGTDTQYF	TGTGCCAGCAGGCGGCCTGGCACAGATACGCAGTATTTT
-	TRBJ2-7	TRBD1	TRBV29-1	14	CSVGLTGGRYEQYF	TGCAGCGTTGGGCTAACAGGGGGCAGGTACGAGCAGTACTTC
once	TRBJ1-2	-	TRBV11-2	15	CASSSEGHPRYGYTF	TGTGCCAGCAGCTCGGAGGGACATCCTAGGTATGGCTACACCTTC
-	TRBJ2-5	TRBD2	TRBV18	16	CASSPPAGGLKETQYF	TGTGCCAGCTCACCACCGGCGGGAGGACTAAAAGAGACCCAGTACTTC
once	TRBJ1-1	-	TRBV9	14	CASSPQVGESEAFF	TGTGCCAGCAGCCCTCAAGTCGGAGAATCTGAAGCTTTCTTT
-	TRBJ1-4	TRBD1	TRBV5-4	15	CASSPTGGFNEKLFF	TGTGCCAGCAGCCCTACAGGGGGATTTAATGAAAAACTGTTTTTT
-	TRBJ2-5	-	TRBV27	15	CASSGRSTKQETQYF	TGTGCCAGCAGTGGACGCTCGACTAAACAAGAGACCCAGTACTTC
-	TRBJ2-1	-	TRBV18	15	CASSPGVVSYNEQFF	TGTGCCAGCTCACCAGGGGTGGTGTCCTACAATGAGCAGTTCTTC
-	TRBJ2-1	TRBD2	TRBV7-9	14	CASTLAGIYNEQFF	TGTGCCAGCACTTTAGCGGGAATCTACAATGAGCAGTTCTTC
-	TRBJ2-3	TRBD2	TRBV18	14	CASSPLAGGDTQYF	TGTGCCAGCTCACCCCTAGCGGGAGGTGATACGCAGTATTTT
-	TRBJ2-1	TRBD2	TRBV30	14	CAWSSGSSYNEQFF	TGTGCCTGGTCTAGCGGGAGCTCCTACAATGAGCAGTTCTTC
-	TRBJ1-1	TRBD1	TRBV7-2	16	CASSLETGVGDTEAFF	TGTGCCAGCAGCTTAGAAACAGGGGTTGGGGACACTGAAGCTTTCTTT
-	TRBJ2-3	TRBD2	TRBV11-1	16	CASSPLRAGGPDTQYF	TGTGCCAGCAGCCCCTTGAGGGCGGGAGGGCCAGATACGCAGTATTTT
-	TRBJ1-1	-	TRBV28	13	CASRGTWGTEAFF	TGTGCCAGCAGGGGGACATGGGGCACTGAAGCTTTCTTT
-	TRBJ1-1	-	TRBV28	17	CASSLVGWPGGDTEAFF	TGTGCCAGCAGTTTGGTGGGTTGGCCAGGAGGGGACACTGAAGCTTTCTTT
-	TRBJ2-2	-	TRBV19	12	CASSFERWELFF	TGTGCCAGCTCGTTCGAGCGCTGGGAGCTGTTTTTT
-	TRBJ1-1	-	TRBV30	13	CAWSVRGDTEAFF	TGTGCCTGGAGTGTACGGGGGGACACTGAAGCTTTCTTT
-	TRBJ2-7	-	TRBV28	13	CASSSGMNYEQYF	TGTGCCAGCAGTTCAGGGATGAACTACGAGCAGTACTTC
-	TRBJ2-1	-	TRBV7-2	15	CASSLQPFIGGEQFF	TGTGCCAGCAGCTTACAGCCTTTTATCGGCGGTGAGCAGTTCTTC
-	TRBJ1-5	-	TRBV30	13	CAWSGQNNQPQHF	TGTGCCTGGAGCGGACAGAACAATCAGCCCCAGCATTTT
once	TRBJ2-2	-	TRBV7-3	18	CASSARAAVGLTTGELFF	TGTGCCAGCAGCGCGAGGGCAGCTGTGGGGTTGACCACCGGGGAGCTGTTTTTT
-	TRBJ2-6	-	TRBV19	15	CASSIFVSGANVLTF	TGTGCCAGTAGTATTTTCGTCTCTGGGGCCAACGTCCTGACTTTC
once	TRBJ2-7	TRBD2	TRBV28	16	CASTAGGLAATYEQYF	TGTGCCAGCACCGCCGGGGGACTAGCGGCTACCTACGAGCAGTACTTC